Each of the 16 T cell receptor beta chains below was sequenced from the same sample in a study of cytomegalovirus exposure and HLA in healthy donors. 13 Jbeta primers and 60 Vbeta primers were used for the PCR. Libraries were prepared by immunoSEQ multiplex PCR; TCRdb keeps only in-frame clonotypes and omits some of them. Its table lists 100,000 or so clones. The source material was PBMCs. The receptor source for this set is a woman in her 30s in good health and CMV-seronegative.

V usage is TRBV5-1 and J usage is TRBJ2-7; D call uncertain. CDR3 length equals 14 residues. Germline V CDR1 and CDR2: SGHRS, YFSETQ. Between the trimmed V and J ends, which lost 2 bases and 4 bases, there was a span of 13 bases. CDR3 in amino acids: CASSFEPSSYEQYF. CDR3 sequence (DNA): TGCGCCAGCAGCTTTGAGCCGTCTTCTTACGAGCAGTACTTC.

This CDR3 reads CASSLPDSYEQYF. The CDR3 nucleotides read TGTGCCAGCAGCTTACCTGACAGCTACGAGCAGTACTTC. J is TRBJ2-5 and V is TRBV7-9, with D maybe TRBD1 (5 bases). With the DNA end fitting TRBJ2-7 better, the J assignment may be wrong. This CDR3 comprises 13 residues. Germline V gives CDR1 SEHNR, CDR2 FQNEAQ (reference sequence).

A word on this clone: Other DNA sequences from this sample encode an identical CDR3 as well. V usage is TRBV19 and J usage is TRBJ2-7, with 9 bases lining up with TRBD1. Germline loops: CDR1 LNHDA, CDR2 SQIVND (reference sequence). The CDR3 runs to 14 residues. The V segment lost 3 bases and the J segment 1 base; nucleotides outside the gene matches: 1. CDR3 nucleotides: TGTGCCAGTAGTATCGGGACAGGGTCCTACGAGCAGTACTTC. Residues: CASSIGTGSYEQYF.

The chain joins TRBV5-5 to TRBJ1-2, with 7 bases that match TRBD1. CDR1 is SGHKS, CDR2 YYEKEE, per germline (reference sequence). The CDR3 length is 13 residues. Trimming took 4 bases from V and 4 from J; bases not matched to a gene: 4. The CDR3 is CASSTGTAYGYTF. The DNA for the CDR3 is TGTGCCAGCAGCACCGGGACAGCCTATGGCTACACCTTC.

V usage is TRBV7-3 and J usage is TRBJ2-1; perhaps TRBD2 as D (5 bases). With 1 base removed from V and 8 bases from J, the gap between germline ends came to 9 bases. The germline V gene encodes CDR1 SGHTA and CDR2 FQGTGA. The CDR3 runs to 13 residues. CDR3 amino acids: CASSLNGGDEQFF. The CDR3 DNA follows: TGTGCCAGCAGCTTAAACGGAGGAGATGAGCAGTTCTTC.

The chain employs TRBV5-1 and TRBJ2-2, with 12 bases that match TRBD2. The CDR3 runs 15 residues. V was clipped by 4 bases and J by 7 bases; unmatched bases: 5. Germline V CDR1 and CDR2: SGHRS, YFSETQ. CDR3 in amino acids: CASSPSSGRVGELFF. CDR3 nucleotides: TGCGCCAGCAGCCCTTCTAGCGGGAGGGTCGGGGAGCTGTTTTTT.

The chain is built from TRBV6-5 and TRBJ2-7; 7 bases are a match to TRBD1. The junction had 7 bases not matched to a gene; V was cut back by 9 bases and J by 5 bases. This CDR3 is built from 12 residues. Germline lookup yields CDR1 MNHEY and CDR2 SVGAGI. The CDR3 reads CASRQGSNEQYF. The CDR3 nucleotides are TGTGCCAGTAGACAGGGTAGTAACGAGCAGTACTTC.

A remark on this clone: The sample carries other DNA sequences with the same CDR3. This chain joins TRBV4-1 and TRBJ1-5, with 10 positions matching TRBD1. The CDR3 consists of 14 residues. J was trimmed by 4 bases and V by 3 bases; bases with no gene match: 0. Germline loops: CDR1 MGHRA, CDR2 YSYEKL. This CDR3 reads CASSQDRGNQPQHF. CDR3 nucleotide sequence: TGCGCCAGCAGCCAGGACAGGGGGAATCAGCCCCAGCATTTT.

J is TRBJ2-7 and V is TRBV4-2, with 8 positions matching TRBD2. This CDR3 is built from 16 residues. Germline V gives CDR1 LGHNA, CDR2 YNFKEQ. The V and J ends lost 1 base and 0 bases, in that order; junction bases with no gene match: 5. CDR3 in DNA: TGTGCCAGCAGCCAAGTATGGCGGGGGGACTCCTACGAGCAGTACTTC. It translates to CASSQVWRGDSYEQYF.

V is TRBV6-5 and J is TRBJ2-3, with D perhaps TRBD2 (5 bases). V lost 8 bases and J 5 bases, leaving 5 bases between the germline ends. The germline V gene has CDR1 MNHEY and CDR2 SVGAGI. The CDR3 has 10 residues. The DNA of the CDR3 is TGTGCCAGCCGGGGAGATACGCAGTATTTT. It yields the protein CASRGDTQYF.

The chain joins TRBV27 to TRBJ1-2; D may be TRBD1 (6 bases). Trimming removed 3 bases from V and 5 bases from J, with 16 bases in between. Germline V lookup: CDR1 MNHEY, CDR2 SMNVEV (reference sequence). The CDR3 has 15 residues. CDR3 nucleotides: TGTGCCAGCAGTTTTGGCCGGACAGACTCATATGGCTACACCTTC. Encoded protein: CASSFGRTDSYGYTF.

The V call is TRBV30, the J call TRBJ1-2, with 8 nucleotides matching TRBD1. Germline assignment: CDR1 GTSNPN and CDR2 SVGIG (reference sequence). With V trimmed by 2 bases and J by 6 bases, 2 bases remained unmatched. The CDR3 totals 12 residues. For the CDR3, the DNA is TGTGCCTGGAGTAGGACAGGGAATGGCTACACCTTC. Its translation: CAWSRTGNGYTF.

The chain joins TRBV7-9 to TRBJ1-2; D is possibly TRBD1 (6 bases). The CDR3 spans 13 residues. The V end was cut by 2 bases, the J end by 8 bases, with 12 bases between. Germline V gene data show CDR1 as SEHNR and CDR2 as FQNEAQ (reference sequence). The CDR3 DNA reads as TGTGCCAGCAGCTTAAGAGCAGGGGCCGGCTACACCTTC. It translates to CASSLRAGAGYTF.

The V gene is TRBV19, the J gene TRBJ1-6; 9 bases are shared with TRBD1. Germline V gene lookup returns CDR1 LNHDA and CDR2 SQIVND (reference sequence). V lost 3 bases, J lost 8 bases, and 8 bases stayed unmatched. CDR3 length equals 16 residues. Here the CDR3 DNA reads TGTGCCAGTAGTATTTCATCGGGACAGGGACATTCACCCCTCCACTTT. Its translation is CASSISSGQGHSPLHF. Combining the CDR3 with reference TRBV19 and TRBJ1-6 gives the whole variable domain DGGITQSPKYLFRKEGQNVTLSCEQNLNHDAMYWYRQDPGQGLRLIYYSQIVNDFQKGDIAEGYSVSREKKESFPLTVTSAQKNPTAFYLCASSISSGQGHSPLHFGNGTRLTVT.

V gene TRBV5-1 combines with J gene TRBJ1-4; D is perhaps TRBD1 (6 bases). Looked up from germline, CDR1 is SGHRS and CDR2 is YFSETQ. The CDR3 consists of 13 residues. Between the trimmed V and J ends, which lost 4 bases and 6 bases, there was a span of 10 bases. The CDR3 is CASSVQGDEKLFF. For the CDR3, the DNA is TGCGCCAGCAGCGTACAGGGAGATGAAAAACTGTTTTTT.

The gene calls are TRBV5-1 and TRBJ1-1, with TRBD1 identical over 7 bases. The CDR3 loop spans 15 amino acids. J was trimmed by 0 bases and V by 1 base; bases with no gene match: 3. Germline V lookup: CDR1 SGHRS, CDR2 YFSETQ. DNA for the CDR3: TGCGCCAGCAGCTTGCTCGGGACAGTGAACACTGAAGCTTTCTTT. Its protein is CASSLLGTVNTEAFF.